This T cell receptor beta chain came from a study of CXCR3-negative and CXCR3-positive naive CD8 T cells. Study background: Every library held about 1.5 +/- 0.3 million TRB reads, and the total came to around 150 million.

The germline V gene has CDR1 SQVTM and CDR2 ANQGSEA. The CDR3 extends over 14 amino acids. UMI-tagged TRB cDNA libraries were built via 5' RACE. After re-calling the 5' RACE reads, TCRdb lists one entry per CDR3 protein, DNA absent. The sample's table shows approximately 37,000 distinct CDR3 sequences. This TCR came from a human donor in good health. Some clones in this sample may be carry-over from other donors' samples. Sequences were obtained from memory CD8+ T cells from blood. V is TRBV29-1 and J is TRBJ1-1; the TRBD1 assignment by TCRdb is unverifiable without DNA. The CDR3 protein is CSAGQGAPHTEAFF.